A single sample is the source of the 14 T cell receptor beta chains below, sequenced in a study of early T cells in non-severe SARS-CoV-2 infection. TCRdb processed the 5' RACE reads anew with MiXCR; each CDR3 protein has one entry. The table includes some 60,000 distinct CDR3 sequences, roughly a tenth detected once. Sequencing was done on a sample of whole blood. Receptor source: an adult who was a healthcare worker with PCR-confirmed SARS-CoV-2 infection or an uninfected control (not recorded which).

V gene TRBV10-1 combines with J gene TRBJ2-2; 10 bases align to TRBD2. The V and J ends lost 4 bases and 7 bases, in that order; junction bases with no gene match: 6. The germline CDR1 and CDR2 sequences are WNHNN and SYGVQD (reference sequence). The CDR3 has 15 amino acids. CDR3 DNA: TGCGCCAGCAGTGTCGGACTAGCGGCGAACGGGGAGCTGTTTTTT. Translating it yields CASSVGLAANGELFF.

This clonotype was recorded at least ten times. CDR3 sequence: CASSIIGGGAKDTQYF. The CDR3 DNA reads TGTGCCAGCAGCATCATAGGCGGGGGGGCCAAAGATACGCAGTATTTT. The chain couples TRBV11-2 to TRBJ2-3, with 9 positions matching TRBD2. The CDR3 has 16 amino acids. J was trimmed by 5 bases and V by 5 bases; bases with no gene match: 11. Germline values: CDR1 SGHAT, CDR2 FQNNGV.

This clonotype was seen repeatedly, ten times or more. V gene TRBV30 combines with J gene TRBJ1-6; D ambiguous. The CDR3 is 13 amino acids. Per germline, CDR1 GTSNPN and CDR2 SVGIG (reference sequence). With 0 bases removed from V and 10 bases from J, the gap between germline ends came to 10 bases. This CDR3 reads CAWSVDTRSPLHF. In DNA, the CDR3 is TGTGCCTGGAGTGTTGACACTCGATCACCCCTCCACTTT.

This clonotype was counted many times. V is TRBV29-1 and J is TRBJ2-6; 10 positions match TRBD1. The CDR3 sequence is 16 residues long. V lost 7 bases, J lost 0 bases, and 6 bases stayed unmatched. Germline CDR1 SQVTM, CDR2 ANQGSEA. CDR3 sequence reads: CSARTGGSSGANVLTF. For the CDR3, the DNA is TGCAGCGCCAGGACAGGGGGATCCTCTGGGGCCAACGTCCTGACTTTC.

This clonotype was observed at least ten times. The chain links TRBV5-5 to TRBJ2-3; D gene uncertain. The V end lost 2 bases, the J end lost 2 bases, and 6 bases lay between the germline ends. This CDR3 is 13 amino acids long. Germline V gives CDR1 SGHKS, CDR2 YYEKEE (reference sequence). CDR3 loop: CASSFSTTDTQYF. CDR3 nucleotides: TGTGCCAGCAGCTTTTCGACCACAGATACGCAGTATTTT.

This clonotype has more than one count but fewer than ten. This sequence joins TRBV20-1 and TRBJ2-3; D is possibly TRBD2 (7 bases). Looked up from germline, CDR1 is DFQATT and CDR2 is SNEGSKA (reference sequence). Trimming took off 5 bases at V and 4 bases at J, with 13 bases between the two ends. The CDR3 is made up of 13 amino acids. The CDR3 DNA reads TGCAGTGCTCAAGGGGGGGGCCCAGATACGCAGTATTTT. It specifies CSAQGGGPDTQYF.

This clonotype was recorded at least ten times. CDR3 loop: CASSAYAARSQETQYF. CDR3 DNA sequence: TGTGCCAGCAGTGCTTACGCGGCACGCTCTCAAGAGACCCAGTACTTC. The gene calls are TRBV2 and TRBJ2-5; D unclear. From germline, CDR1 is SNHLY and CDR2 FYNNEI. CDR3 length: 16 residues. Between the trimmed V and J ends, which lost 4 bases and 2 bases, there was a span of 17 bases.

In this sample, this clonotype turned up a few times. CDR3 nucleotide sequence: TGTGCCAGCAGCCGCGACAGGGCCTACGAGCAGTACGTC. This translates into CASSRDRAYEQYV. The chain is built from TRBV6-6 and TRBJ2-7, with TRBD1 matching over 7 bases. The length of the CDR3 is 13 residues. From germline, CDR1 is MNHNY and CDR2 SVGAGI (reference sequence). V gave up 6 bases and J gave up 2 bases; unmatched junction bases: 4.

The chain recombines TRBV3-1 with TRBJ1-1; D is perhaps TRBD1 (5 bases). The V and J ends lost 1 base and 3 bases respectively, with 15 bases between them. Germline lookup yields CDR1 LGHDT and CDR2 YNNKEL (reference sequence). The CDR3 runs 16 residues. CDR3 residues: CASSQGLEGSDTEAFF. CDR3 in DNA: TGTGCCAGCAGCCAAGGCCTGGAGGGGTCGGACACTGAAGCTTTCTTT.

The V gene is TRBV6-4, the J gene TRBJ1-6; 9 bases agree with TRBD1. Looked up from germline, CDR1 is MRHNA and CDR2 is SNTAGT. V was clipped by 5 bases and J by 5 bases; unmatched bases: 4. This CDR3 spans 15 amino acids. CDR3 amino acids: CASSLRQGDNSPLHF. Written as DNA, the CDR3 is TGTGCCAGCAGTCTGAGACAGGGGGATAATTCACCCCTCCACTTT.

The sample holds many counts of this clonotype. The chain recombines TRBV20-1 with TRBJ2-2; the match to TRBD1 covers 7 bases. Germline values: CDR1 DFQATT, CDR2 SNEGSKA (reference sequence). This CDR3 is built from 16 residues. Trimming took 0 bases from V and 3 from J; bases not matched to a gene: 7. CDR3 residues: CSARDPRQGDTGELFF. CDR3 in DNA: TGCAGTGCTAGAGACCCGAGACAGGGAGACACCGGGGAGCTGTTTTTT.

This clonotype was found many times. The chain is built from TRBV5-1 and TRBJ1-1; D is unclear. CDR1 is SGHRS and CDR2 is YFSETQ in the germline V gene. This CDR3 is 14 amino acids long. V lost 0 bases and J 2 bases, leaving 8 bases between the germline ends. The CDR3 DNA reads TGCGCCAGCAGCTTGGCTCAGAGTAACACTGAAGCTTTCTTT. This encodes CASSLAQSNTEAFF.

This clonotype has just a few counts. The chain uses TRBV9 and TRBJ2-3, with 8 nucleotides matching TRBD1. CDR3 size: 16 residues. Germline V gene lookup returns CDR1 SGDLS and CDR2 YYNGEE. V shed 4 bases, J shed 4 bases, and the junction held 11 bases outside the gene matches. CDR3 loop: CASSRRQGRGADTQYF. The CDR3 region has the DNA TGTGCCAGCAGCCGGCGACAGGGGCGTGGAGCAGATACGCAGTATTTT. Looking up the rest from reference TRBV9 and TRBJ2-3 gives the full variable domain: DSGVTQTPKHLITATGQRVTLRCSPRSGDLSVYWYQQSLDQGLQFLIQYYNGEERAKGNILERFSAQQFPDLHSELNLSSLELGDSALYFCASSRRQGRGADTQYFGPGTRLTVL.

The chain joins TRBV5-1 to TRBJ1-6, with D perhaps TRBD1 (6 bases). CDR3 length equals 14 residues. The V end lost 4 bases, the J end lost 5 bases, and 10 bases lay between the germline ends. In germline, CDR1 is SGHRS, CDR2 YFSETQ. CDR3 DNA sequence: TGCGCCAGCAGCGGGGGACAAAATAATTCACCCCTCCACTTT. It specifies CASSGGQNNSPLHF.